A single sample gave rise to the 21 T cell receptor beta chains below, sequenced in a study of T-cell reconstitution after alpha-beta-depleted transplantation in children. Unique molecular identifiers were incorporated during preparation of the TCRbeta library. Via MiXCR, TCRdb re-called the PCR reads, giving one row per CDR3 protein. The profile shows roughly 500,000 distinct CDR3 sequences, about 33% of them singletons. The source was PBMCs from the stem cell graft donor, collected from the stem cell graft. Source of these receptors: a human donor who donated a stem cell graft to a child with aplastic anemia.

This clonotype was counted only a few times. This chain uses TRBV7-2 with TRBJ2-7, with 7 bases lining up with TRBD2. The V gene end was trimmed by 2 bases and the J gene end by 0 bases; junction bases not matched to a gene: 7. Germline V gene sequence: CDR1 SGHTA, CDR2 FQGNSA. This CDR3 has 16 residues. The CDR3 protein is CASSLRGLADSYEQYF. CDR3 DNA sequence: TGTGCCAGCAGCTTACGAGGGCTAGCGGACTCCTACGAGCAGTACTTC. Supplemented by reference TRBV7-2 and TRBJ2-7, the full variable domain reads GAGVSQSPSNKVTEKGKDVELRCDPISGHTALYWYRQSLGQGLEFLIYFQGNSAPDKSGLPSDRFSAERTGGSVSTLTIQRTQQEDSAVYLCASSLRGLADSYEQYFGPGTRLTVT.

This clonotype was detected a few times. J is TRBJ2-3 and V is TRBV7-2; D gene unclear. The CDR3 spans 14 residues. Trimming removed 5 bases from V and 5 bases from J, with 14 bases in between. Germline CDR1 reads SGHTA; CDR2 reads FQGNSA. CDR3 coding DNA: TGTGCCAGCAGCCCCTCGGAGTGGTTAGATACGCAGTATTTT. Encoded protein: CASSPSEWLDTQYF. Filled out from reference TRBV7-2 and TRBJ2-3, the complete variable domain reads GAGVSQSPSNKVTEKGKDVELRCDPISGHTALYWYRQSLGQGLEFLIYFQGNSAPDKSGLPSDRFSAERTGGSVSTLTIQRTQQEDSAVYLCASSPSEWLDTQYFGPGTRLTVL.

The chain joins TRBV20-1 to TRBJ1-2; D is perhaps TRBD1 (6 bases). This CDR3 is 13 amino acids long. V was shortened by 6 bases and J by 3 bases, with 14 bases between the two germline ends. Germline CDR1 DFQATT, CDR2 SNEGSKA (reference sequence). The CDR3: CSAVTGWHYGYTF. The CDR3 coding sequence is TGCAGTGCAGTGACAGGTTGGCACTATGGCTACACCTTC.

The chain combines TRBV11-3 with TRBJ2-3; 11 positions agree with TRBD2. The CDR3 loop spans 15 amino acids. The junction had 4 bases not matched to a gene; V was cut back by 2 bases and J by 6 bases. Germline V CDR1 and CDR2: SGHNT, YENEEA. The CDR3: CASSLPGLAADTQYF. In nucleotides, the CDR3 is TGTGCCAGCAGCTTACCGGGACTAGCGGCCGATACGCAGTATTTT.

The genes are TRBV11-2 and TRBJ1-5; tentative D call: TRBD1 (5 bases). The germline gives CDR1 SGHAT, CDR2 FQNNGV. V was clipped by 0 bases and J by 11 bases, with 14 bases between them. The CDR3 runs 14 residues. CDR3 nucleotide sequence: TGTGCCAGCAGCTTAGATGGGGCCGGCTTGACCCAGCATTTT. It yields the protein CASSLDGAGLTQHF.

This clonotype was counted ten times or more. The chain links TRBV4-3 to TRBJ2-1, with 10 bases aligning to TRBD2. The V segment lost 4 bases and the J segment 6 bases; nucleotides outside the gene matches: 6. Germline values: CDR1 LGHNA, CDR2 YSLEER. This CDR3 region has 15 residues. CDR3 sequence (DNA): TGCGCCAGCAGCCTGGGACTAGCGAAGAGCAATGAGCAGTTCTTC. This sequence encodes CASSLGLAKSNEQFF.

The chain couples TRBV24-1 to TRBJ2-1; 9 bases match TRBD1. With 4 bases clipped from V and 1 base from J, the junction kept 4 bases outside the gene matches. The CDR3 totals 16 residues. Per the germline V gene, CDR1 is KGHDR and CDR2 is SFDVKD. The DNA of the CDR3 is TGTGCCACCAGTGACCCGGACAGGGGATCCTACAATGAGCAGTTCTTC. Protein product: CATSDPDRGSYNEQFF.

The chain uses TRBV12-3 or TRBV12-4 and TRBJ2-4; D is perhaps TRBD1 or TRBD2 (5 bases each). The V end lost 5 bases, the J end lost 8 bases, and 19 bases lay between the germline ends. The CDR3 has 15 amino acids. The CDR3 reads CASSRPGTMLDIQYF. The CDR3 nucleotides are TGTGCCAGCAGTCGCCCCGGGACCATGTTAGACATTCAGTACTTC.

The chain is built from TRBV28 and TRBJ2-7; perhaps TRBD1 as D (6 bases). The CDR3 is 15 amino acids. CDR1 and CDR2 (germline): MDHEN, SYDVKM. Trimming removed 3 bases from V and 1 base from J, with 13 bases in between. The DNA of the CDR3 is TGTGCCAGCAGTTTCGTTGCAGGGGCGTCCTACGAGCAGTACTTC. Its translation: CASSFVAGASYEQYF.

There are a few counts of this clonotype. CDR3 protein: CASSMDRVNQPQHF. The CDR3 coding sequence is TGTGCCAGCAGTATGGACAGGGTAAATCAGCCCCAGCATTTT. The chain couples TRBV6-1 to TRBJ1-5, with 8 bases fitting TRBD1. The CDR3 spans 14 residues. CDR1 is MNHNS, CDR2 SASEGT, per germline. V lost 5 bases and J lost 4; bases outside the gene matches: 4.

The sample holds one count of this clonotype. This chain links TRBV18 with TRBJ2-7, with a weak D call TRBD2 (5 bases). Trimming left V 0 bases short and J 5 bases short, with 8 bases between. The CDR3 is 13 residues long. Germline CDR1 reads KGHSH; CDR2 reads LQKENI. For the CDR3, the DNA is TGTGCCAGCTCACCACCGACCGGGGACGAGCAGTACGTC. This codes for CASSPPTGDEQYV.

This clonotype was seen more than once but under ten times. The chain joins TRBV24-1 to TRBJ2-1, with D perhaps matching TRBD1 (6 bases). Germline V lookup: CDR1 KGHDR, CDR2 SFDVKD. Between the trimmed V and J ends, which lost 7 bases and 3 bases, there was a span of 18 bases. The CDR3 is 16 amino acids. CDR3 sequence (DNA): TGTGCCACCAGCGAACCTCAGGGGCCGAACTACAATGAGCAGTTCTTC. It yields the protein CATSEPQGPNYNEQFF.

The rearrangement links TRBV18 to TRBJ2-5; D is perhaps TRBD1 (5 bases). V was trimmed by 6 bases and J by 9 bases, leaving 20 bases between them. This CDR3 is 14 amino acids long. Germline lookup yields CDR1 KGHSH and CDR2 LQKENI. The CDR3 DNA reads TGTGCCAGCTCGAACCAGCAGGGTACAAGGGCCCAGTACTTC. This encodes CASSNQQGTRAQYF.

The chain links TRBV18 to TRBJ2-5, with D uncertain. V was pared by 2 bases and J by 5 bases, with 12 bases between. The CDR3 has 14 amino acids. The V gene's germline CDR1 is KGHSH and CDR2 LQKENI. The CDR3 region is CASSPGYATETQYF. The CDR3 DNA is TGTGCCAGCTCACCAGGGTATGCGACGGAGACCCAGTACTTC.

CDR3 nucleotides: TGTGCCAGCAGCCGAGCCGGGACAGGGTCCCCCTACGAGCAGTACTTC. It translates to CASSRAGTGSPYEQYF. This chain uses TRBV7-2 with TRBJ2-7; 9 bases agree with TRBD1. Germline trimming cut 5 bases from V and 2 bases from J; bases unmatched to any gene: 10. CDR3 length: 16 amino acids. Germline V gene lookup returns CDR1 SGHTA and CDR2 FQGNSA.

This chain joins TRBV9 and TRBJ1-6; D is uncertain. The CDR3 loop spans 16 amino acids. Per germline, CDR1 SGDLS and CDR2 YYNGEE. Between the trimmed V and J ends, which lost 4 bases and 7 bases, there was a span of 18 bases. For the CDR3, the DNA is TGTGCCAGCAGCAATCCTACCCACCGAAAGAATTCACCCCTCCACTTT. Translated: CASSNPTHRKNSPLHF.

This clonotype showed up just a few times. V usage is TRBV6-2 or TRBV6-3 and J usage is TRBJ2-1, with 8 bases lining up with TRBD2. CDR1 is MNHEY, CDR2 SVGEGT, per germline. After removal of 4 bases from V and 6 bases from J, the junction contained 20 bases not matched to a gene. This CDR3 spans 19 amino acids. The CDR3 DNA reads TGTGCCAGCAGTTCCTCCGGTGGGACTAGGGGACACCAACGCAATGAGCAGTTCTTC. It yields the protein CASSSSGGTRGHQRNEQFF.

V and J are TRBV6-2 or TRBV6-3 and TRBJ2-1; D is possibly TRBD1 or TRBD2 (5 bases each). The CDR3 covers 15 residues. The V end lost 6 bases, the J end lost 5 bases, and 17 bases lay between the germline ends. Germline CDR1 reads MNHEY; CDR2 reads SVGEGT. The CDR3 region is CASSSGRRGHNEQFF. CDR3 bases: TGTGCCAGCAGCTCGGGACGCCGGGGACACAATGAGCAGTTCTTC.

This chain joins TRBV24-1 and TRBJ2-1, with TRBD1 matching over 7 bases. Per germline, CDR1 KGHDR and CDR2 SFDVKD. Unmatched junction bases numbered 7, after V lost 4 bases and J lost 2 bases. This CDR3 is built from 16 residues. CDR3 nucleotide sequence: TGTGCCACCAGTGACACGACAGGGTCAACCTACAATGAGCAGTTCTTC. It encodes CATSDTTGSTYNEQFF.

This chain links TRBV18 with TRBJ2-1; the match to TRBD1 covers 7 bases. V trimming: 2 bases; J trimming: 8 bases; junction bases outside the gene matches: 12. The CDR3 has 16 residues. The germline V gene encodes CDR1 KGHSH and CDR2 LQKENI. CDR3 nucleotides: TGTGCCAGCTCACCAATCGACAGGGAGAGGTGGGATGAGCAGTTCTTC. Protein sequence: CASSPIDRERWDEQFF.

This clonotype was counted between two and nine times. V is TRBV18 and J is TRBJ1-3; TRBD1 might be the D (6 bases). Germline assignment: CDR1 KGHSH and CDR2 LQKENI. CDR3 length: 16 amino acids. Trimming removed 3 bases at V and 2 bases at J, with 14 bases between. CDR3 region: CASSPRGDRTGNTIYF. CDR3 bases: TGTGCCAGCTCACCGCGTGGAGACAGGACTGGAAACACCATATATTTT.